This TCR beta chain was sequenced during a study of identical twins. Findings and caveats of the study: Fewer insertions characterized abundant cord blood beta clonotypes, whereas memory repertoires showed none. Out-of-frame alpha sequences common to twins were enriched for low generation probability. Beta out-of-frame sequences displayed a weaker excess of sharing between twins.

As for this clonotype: Its matching antigen is unknown. This clone may be a read error of a much larger clone one base away.

This CDR3 spans 14 amino acids. Germline lookup yields CDR1 MNHEY and CDR2 SMNVEV (reference sequence). A universal primer site came from template switching; cDNA carried unique molecular identifiers. Using its own MiXCR run on the 5' RACE reads, TCRdb lists one record per CDR3 protein. The sample yields hundreds of thousands of distinct CDR3 sequences, approximately 6% seen once. The sample comprised naive T cells sorted from blood. This clonotype originated in a man younger than 35 in good health. The chain carries TRBV27 and TRBJ2-3; D unresolved. Here the CDR3 reads CASNLRQITDTQYF. The CDR3 DNA sequence: TGTGCCAGCAATTTACGCCAGATCACAGATACGCAGTATTTT.